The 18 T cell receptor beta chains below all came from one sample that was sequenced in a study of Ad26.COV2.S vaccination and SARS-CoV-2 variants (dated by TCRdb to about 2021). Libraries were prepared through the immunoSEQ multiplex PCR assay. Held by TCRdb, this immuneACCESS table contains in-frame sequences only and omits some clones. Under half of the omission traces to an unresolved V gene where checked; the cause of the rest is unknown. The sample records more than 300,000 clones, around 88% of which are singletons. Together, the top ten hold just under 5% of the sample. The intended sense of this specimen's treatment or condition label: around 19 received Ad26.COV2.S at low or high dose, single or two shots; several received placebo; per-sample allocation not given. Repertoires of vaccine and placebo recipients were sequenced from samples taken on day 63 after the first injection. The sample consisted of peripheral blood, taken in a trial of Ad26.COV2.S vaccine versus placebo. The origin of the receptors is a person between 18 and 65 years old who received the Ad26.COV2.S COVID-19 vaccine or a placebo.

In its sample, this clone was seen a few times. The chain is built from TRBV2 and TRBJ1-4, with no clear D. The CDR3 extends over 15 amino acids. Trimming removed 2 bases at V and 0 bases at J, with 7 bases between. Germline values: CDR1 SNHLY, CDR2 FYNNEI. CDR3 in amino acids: CASSEFGSTNEKLFF. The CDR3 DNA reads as TGTGCCAGCAGTGAATTTGGGTCAACTAATGAAAAACTGTTTTTT.

In DNA form, the CDR3 reads TGTGCCAGCAGCGCCAGGAGCGGCACTGAAGCTTTCTTT. Its protein is CASSARSGTEAFF. The V and J genes are TRBV7-2 and TRBJ1-1; D is uncertain. Trimming removed 5 bases from V and 4 bases from J, with 11 bases in between. Germline V gives CDR1 SGHTA, CDR2 FQGNSA. This CDR3 contains 13 residues.

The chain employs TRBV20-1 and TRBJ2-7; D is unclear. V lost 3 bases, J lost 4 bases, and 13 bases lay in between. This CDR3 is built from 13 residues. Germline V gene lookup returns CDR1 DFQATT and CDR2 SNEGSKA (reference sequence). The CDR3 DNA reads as TGCAGTGCTAGTAGGGCAGGTAGTTACGAGCAGTACTTC. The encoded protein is CSASRAGSYEQYF.

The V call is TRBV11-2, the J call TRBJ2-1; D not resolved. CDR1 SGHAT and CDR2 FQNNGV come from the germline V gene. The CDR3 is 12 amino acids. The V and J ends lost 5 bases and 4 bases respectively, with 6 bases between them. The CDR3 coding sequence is TGTGCCAGCAGCCGGATGTACAATGAGCAGTTCTTC. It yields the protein CASSRMYNEQFF.

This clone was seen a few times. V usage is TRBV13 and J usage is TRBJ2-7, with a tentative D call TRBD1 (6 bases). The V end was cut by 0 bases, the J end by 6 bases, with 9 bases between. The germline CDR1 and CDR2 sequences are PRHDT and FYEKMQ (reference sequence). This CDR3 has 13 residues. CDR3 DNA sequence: TGTGCCAGCAGCTTAGGAAGGGGGACCGAGCAGTACTTC. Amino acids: CASSLGRGTEQYF.

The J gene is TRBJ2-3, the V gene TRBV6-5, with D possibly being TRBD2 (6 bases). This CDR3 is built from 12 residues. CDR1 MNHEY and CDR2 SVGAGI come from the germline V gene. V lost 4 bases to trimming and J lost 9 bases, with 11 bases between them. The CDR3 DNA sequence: TGTGCCAGCAGTTCGACTAGACGAACGCAGTATTTT. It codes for CASSSTRRTQYF.

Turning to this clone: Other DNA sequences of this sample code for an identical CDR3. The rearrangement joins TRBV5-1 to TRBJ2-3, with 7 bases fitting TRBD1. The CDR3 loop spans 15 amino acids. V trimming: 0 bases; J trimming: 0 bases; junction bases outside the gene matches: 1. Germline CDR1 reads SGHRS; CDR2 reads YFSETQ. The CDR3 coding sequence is TGCGCCAGCAGCTTGGGAGGGGGCAGCACAGATACGCAGTATTTT. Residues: CASSLGGGSTDTQYF.

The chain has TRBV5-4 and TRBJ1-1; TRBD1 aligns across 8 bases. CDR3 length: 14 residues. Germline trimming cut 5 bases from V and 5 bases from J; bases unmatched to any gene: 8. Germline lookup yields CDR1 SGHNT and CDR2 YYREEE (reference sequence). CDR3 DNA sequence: TGTGCCAGCAGGAGCAAGGACAGGGTGACTGAAGCTTTCTTT. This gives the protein CASRSKDRVTEAFF.

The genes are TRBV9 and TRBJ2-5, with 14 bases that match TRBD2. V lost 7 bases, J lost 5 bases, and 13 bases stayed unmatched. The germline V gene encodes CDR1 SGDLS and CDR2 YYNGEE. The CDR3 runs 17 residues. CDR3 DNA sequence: TGTGCCAGCGCGTCCGGGACTAGCGGGAGAGTCGGGGAGACCCAGTACTTC. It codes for CASASGTSGRVGETQYF.

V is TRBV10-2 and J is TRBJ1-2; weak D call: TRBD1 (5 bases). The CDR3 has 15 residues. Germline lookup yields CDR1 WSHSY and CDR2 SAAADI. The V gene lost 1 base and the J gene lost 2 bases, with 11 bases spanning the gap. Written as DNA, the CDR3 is TGCGCCAGCAGTGAGTTTTCCCAGGGCAACTATGGCTACACCTTC. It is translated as CASSEFSQGNYGYTF.

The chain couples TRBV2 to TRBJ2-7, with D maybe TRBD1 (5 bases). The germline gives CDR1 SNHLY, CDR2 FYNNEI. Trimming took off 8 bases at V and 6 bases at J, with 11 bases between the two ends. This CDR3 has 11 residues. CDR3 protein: CASAAGLEQYF. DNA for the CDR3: TGTGCCAGCGCGGCAGGGCTCGAGCAGTACTTC.

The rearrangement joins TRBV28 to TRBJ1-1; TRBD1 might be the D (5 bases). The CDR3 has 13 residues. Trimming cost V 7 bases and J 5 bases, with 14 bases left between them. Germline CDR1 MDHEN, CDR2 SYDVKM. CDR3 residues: CASIPGGGTEAFF. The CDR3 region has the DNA TGTGCCAGCATCCCCGGGGGGGGGACTGAAGCTTTCTTT. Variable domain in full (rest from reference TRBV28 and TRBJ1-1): DVKVTQSSRYLVKRTGEKVFLECVQDMDHENMFWYRQDPGLGLRLIYFSYDVKMKEKGDIPEGYSVSREKKERFSLILESASTNQTSMYLCASIPGGGTEAFFGQGTRLTVV.

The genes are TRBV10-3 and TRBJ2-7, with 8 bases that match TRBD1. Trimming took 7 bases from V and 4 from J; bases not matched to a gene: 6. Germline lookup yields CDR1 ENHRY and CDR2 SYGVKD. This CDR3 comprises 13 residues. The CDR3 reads CAITLDRGYEQYF. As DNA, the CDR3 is TGTGCCATCACCTTAGACAGGGGTTACGAGCAGTACTTC.

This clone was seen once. CDR3 in DNA: TGTGCCAGCAGCGATCCGTACAGGGCAGATACGCAGTATTTT. It codes for CASSDPYRADTQYF. The genes are TRBV9 and TRBJ2-3, with TRBD1 as a possible D gene (6 bases). Trimming removed 3 bases from V and 4 bases from J, with 12 bases in between. There are 14 residues in the CDR3. Germline CDR1 reads SGDLS; CDR2 reads YYNGEE. Together with reference TRBV9 and TRBJ2-3, the CDR3 gives the full variable domain: DSGVTQTPKHLITATGQRVTLRCSPRSGDLSVYWYQQSLDQGLQFLIQYYNGEERAKGNILERFSAQQFPDLHSELNLSSLELGDSALYFCASSDPYRADTQYFGPGTRLTVL.

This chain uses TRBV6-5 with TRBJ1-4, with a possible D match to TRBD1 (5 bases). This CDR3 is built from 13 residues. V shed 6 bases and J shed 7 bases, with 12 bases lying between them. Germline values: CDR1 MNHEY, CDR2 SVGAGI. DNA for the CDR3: TGTGCCAGCAGCGGGCAGGGTAGTGAAAAACTGTTTTTT. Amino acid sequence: CASSGQGSEKLFF.

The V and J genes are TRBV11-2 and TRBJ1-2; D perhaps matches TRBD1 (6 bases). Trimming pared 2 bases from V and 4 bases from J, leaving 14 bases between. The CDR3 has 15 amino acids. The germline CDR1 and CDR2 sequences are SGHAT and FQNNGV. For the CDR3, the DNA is TGTGCCAGCAGCTTATGGGCAGGGGTTCCCTATGGCTACACCTTC. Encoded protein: CASSLWAGVPYGYTF.

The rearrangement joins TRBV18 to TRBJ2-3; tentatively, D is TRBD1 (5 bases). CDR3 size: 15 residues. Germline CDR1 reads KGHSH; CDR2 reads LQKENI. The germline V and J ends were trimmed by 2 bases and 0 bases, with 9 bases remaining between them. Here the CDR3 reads CASSPGAFSTDTQYF. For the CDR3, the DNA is TGTGCCAGCTCACCAGGGGCGTTCAGCACAGATACGCAGTATTTT.

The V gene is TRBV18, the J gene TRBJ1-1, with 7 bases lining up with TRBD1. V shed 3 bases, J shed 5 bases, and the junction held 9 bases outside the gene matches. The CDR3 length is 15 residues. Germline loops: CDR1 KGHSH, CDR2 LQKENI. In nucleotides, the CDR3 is TGTGCCAGCTCACCGACAATAGACAGGGCGACTGAAGCTTTCTTT. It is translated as CASSPTIDRATEAFF.